The 9 T cell receptor beta chains reported below all come from one sample, sequenced in a study of tumor-infiltrating lymphocytes in primary liver carcinoma. Bulk tissue was left unsorted, and RNA and DNA were co-extracted from roughly 20-30 mg of it. A constant-region primer primed TCR beta cDNA synthesis from roughly 500 ng of total RNA. It was through three nested multiplex PCR rounds of slightly modified ARM-PCR that TCR beta libraries arose. With TRBV1-TRBV30 forward primers and a C-beta reverse primer, the first two PCR rounds were run for roughly 10 cycles each. TCRdb reprocessed the multiplex PCR reads with MiXCR, giving one entry per CDR3 protein. The sample lists 25,000 to 35,000 distinct CDR3 sequences; around 78% were seen once. The specimen was liver tumor tissue from sampling region 5. Subset reported: tumor region T5, tumor centre. The source is a man between 35 and 55 years old with primary liver carcinoma and hepatitis B virus infection.

The table lists this clonotype with a few counts. Germline is not matched at one junction end, which may reflect a read error. The chain recombines TRBV4-2 with TRBJ2-3, with D maybe TRBD2 (6 bases). Germline V gene sequence: CDR1 LGHNA, CDR2 YNFKEQ. The CDR3 extends over 16 amino acids. The CDR3 DNA sequence: TGTGCCGGCAGCCAGACCCCTGGGGGGTGGGGAGATACGCAGTATTTC. Encoded protein: CAGSQTPGGWGDTQYF.

About this clonotype itself: At one end, the junction sequence differs from germline, possibly due to a read error. The CDR3 region is CDSGTSNTEAFF. CDR3 DNA sequence: TGTGACAGCGGTACTTCAAACACTGAAGCTTTCTTT. The chain has TRBV7-9 and TRBJ1-1; D not certain. CDR1 SEHNR and CDR2 FQNEAQ come from the germline V gene (reference sequence). The length of the CDR3 is 12 residues. Complete variable domain (other parts from reference TRBV7-9 and TRBJ1-1): DTGVSQNPRHKITKRGQNVTFRCDPISEHNRLYWYRQTLGQGPEFLTYFQNEAQLEKSRLLSDRFSAERPKGSFSTLEIQRTEQGDSAMYLCDSGTSNTEAFFGQGTRLTVV.

About this clonotype itself: The junction departs from germline at one end; a sequencing error may be responsible. The chain links TRBV6-1 to TRBJ1-5; D might be TRBD1 (6 bases). The better agreement between TRBJ2-3 and the DNA end casts doubt on the J call. CDR3 length equals 14 residues. Germline CDR1 MNHNS, CDR2 SASEGT. In DNA, the CDR3 is TGTGCCAGTAGTGAGGGGGAGTCGGATCAACCCCAGTATTTT. The encoded protein is CASSEGESDQPQYF.

The rearrangement uses TRBV6-5 and TRBJ2-1; no firm D call. V was clipped by 2 bases and J by 0 bases, with 14 bases between them. This CDR3 contains 17 residues. Germline-derived CDR1 and CDR2 are MNHEY and SVGAGI. This CDR3 is CASSYPFSWSSYNEQFF. CDR3 nucleotides: TGTGCCAGCAGTTACCCGTTTAGCTGGAGCTCCTACAATGAGCAGTTCTTC.

About this clonotype itself: Lacking the conserved final phenylalanine or tryptophan, this CDR3 likely reflects a read error. The chain is built from TRBV20-1 and TRBJ2-1, with TRBD2 matching 12 bases. Germline V gene sequence: CDR1 DFQATT, CDR2 SNEGSKA (reference sequence). This CDR3 is 16 amino acids long. V gave up 7 bases and J gave up 10 bases; unmatched junction bases: 17. Here the CDR3 DNA reads TGCAGTGTTAGTGCCCCGGCTAGCGGGAGGGCCGGAGAGCAGTTCCTC. Protein: CSVSAPASGRAGEQFL.

This clonotype was picked up a small number of times. An end of the junction does not agree with germline; a read error may underlie this. V is TRBV7-8 and J is TRBJ1-2; 7 bases match TRBD1. Germline V gene lookup returns CDR1 SGHVS and CDR2 FQNEAQ. CDR3 length: 15 amino acids. The CDR3 coding sequence is TGTGCCAGCAGTGGATTTCAGGGGGACTTCTATTGCTACACCTTC. It codes for CASSGFQGDFYCYTF. Filled out from reference TRBV7-8 and TRBJ1-2, the complete variable domain reads GAGVSQSPRYKVAKRGQDVALRCDPISGHVSLFWYQQALGQGPEFLTYFQNEAQLDKSGLPSDRFFAERPEGSVSTLKIQRTQQEDSAVYLCASSGFQGDFYCYTFGSGTRLTVV.

This clonotype is medium-sized (0.01 to 0.1%) by share. The chain recombines TRBV6-1 with TRBJ2-5, with D possibly TRBD1 on 5 matching bases. The V and J ends lost 7 bases and 3 bases respectively, with 12 bases between them. Germline V gives CDR1 MNHNS, CDR2 SASEGT. CDR3 length: 13 residues. The CDR3 nucleotides are TGTGCCAGCAACCGACAGAATAAAGAGACCCAGTACTTC. This translates into CASNRQNKETQYF.

Details on this clonotype: Possible read error: a much larger clone is one base away. Here the CDR3 omits its conserved ending phenylalanine or tryptophan, so a read error is the likely source. The chain has TRBV20-1 and TRBJ2-1, with D hard to call. The CDR3 has 16 amino acids. Trimming cost V 0 bases and J 0 bases, with 12 bases left between them. Germline values: CDR1 DFQATT, CDR2 SNEGSKA (reference sequence). CDR3 loop: CSARDLGRSSYNEQFL. The CDR3 DNA follows: TGCAGTGCTAGAGATCTAGGCAGGAGCTCCTACAATGAGCAGTTCTTA.

This rearrangement joins TRBV29-1 to TRBJ2-7; no clear D. V lost 6 bases to trimming and J lost 2 bases, with 11 bases between them. This CDR3 is built from 12 residues. The germline gives CDR1 SQVTM, CDR2 ANQGSEA. The CDR3 bases are TGCAGCGTATTTAGCAACCCCTACGAGCAGTACTTC. Amino acids: CSVFSNPYEQYF.